The 5 T cell receptor beta chains listed next were all sequenced from one sample in a study of T cell changes during pregnancy in multiple sclerosis. The data were produced by immunoSEQ multiplex PCR, yet TCRdb's version contains in-frame clones alone and is incomplete. The data hold about 120,000 clones, with about 94% observed a single time. The sample here was peripheral blood, taken before pregnancy. All receptors come from a female donor with multiple sclerosis, enrolled in a pregnancy study.

J is TRBJ2-3 and V is TRBV11-3; TRBD2 matches 16 bases. V lost 4 bases to trimming and J lost 3 bases; unmatched junction nucleotides: 4. The CDR3 totals 17 residues. The germline V gene encodes CDR1 SGHNT and CDR2 YENEEA. The CDR3 DNA reads as TGTGCCAGCAGCTCGGGGACTAGCGGGGGGGCTACAGATACGCAGTATTTT. Translation: CASSSGTSGGATDTQYF.

The chain has TRBV29-1 and TRBJ1-1, with TRBD1 matching over 9 bases. Trimming removed 6 bases from V and 8 bases from J; junction bases left unmatched: 13. The CDR3 has 14 amino acids. Germline CDR1 and CDR2: SQVTM and ANQGSEA. The chain's CDR3 is CSVKSRTGEGEAFF. As DNA, the CDR3 is TGCAGCGTCAAGTCCCGGACAGGGGAAGGAGAAGCTTTCTTT.

The chain recombines TRBV30 with TRBJ1-4; TRBD1 aligns across 7 bases. The germline CDR1 and CDR2 sequences are GTSNPN and SVGIG (reference sequence). V shed 3 bases and J 8 bases; nucleotides not matched to a gene: 9. The CDR3 spans 14 residues. The CDR3 sequence: CAWRLAGGEEKLFF. The CDR3 bases are TGTGCCTGGAGGTTAGCAGGGGGAGAGGAAAAACTGTTTTTT. Based on the CDR3 plus reference TRBV30 and TRBJ1-4, the full variable domain is SQTIHQWPATLVQPVGSPLSLECTVEGTSNPNLYWYRQAAGRGLQLLFYSVGIGQISSEVPQNLSASRPQDRQFILSSKKLLLSDSGFYLCAWRLAGGEEKLFFGSGTQLSVL.

V and J are TRBV2 and TRBJ2-2; 9 bases match TRBD1. The CDR3 is 15 residues long. Trimming took 6 bases from V and 4 from J; bases not matched to a gene: 6. Germline CDR1 is SNHLY and CDR2 is FYNNEI. CDR3 coding DNA: TGTGCCAGCAGAACGGACAGGGGAAGCACCGGGGAGCTGTTTTTT. Residues: CASRTDRGSTGELFF.

This chain connects TRBV27 to TRBJ1-1; D gene uncertain. The CDR3 extends over 16 amino acids. Germline CDR1 and CDR2: MNHEY and SMNVEV (reference sequence). V was cut by 6 bases and J by 0 bases, with 17 bases left in between. CDR3 coding DNA: TGTGCCAGCAGCTCAATCACCATGAACTTGAACACTGAAGCTTTCTTT. Residues: CASSSITMNLNTEAFF.